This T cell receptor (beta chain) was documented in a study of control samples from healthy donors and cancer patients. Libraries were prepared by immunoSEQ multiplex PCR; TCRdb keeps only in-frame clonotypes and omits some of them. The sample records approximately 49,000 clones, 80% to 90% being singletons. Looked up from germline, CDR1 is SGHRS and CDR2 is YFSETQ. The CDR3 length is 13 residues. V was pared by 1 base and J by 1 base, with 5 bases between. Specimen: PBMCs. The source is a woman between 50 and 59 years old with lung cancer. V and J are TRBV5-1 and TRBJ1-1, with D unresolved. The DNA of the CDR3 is TGCGCCAGCAGCTTGACTGCGAACACTGAAGCTTTCTTT. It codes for CASSLTANTEAFF.